Listed below are T cell receptor beta chains from one sample, sequenced in a study of shared clonotypes between healthy human individuals. Here immunoSEQ multiplex PCR was the method, and the copy in TCRdb shows in-frame clones only, minus some. The repertoire consists of approximately 2,200,000 clones, with about 92% occurring once and the leading ten covering about 1.8%. Sequencing used naive CD8+ T cells from PBMCs. The source of these receptors is a man between 18 and 29 years old in good health. Some clones in this sample may be carry-over from other donors' samples. The CDR3 runs from the conserved cysteine through the conserved F or W. D genes are given only for firm matches. Clone sizes are given selectively: once, few, many, or a class where the clone is expanded.

cdr3_nt cdr3_aa j_call cdr3_length clone_size d_call v_call
TGTGCCAGCAGCTTACCCGCCTCATGGGAAGCTTTCTTT CASSLPASWEAFF TRBJ1-1 13 NA NA TRBV7-9
TGTGCCAGCAGTGCCATCCCCGGGACAGTACACGAGCAGTACTTC CASSAIPGTVHEQYF TRBJ2-7 15 NA TRBD1 TRBV6-5
TGTGCCAGCAGTGAGGACACAGATACGCAGTATTTT CASSEDTDTQYF TRBJ2-3 12 NA NA TRBV2
TGTGCCAGCAGGGGTCCGACAGGGTTTGGCTACACCTTC CASRGPTGFGYTF TRBJ1-2 13 NA TRBD1 TRBV27
TGTGCCAGCAGCTTGGTAACTAGCGGGAGCTACGAGCAGTACTTC CASSLVTSGSYEQYF TRBJ2-7 15 NA TRBD2 TRBV5-6
TGCGCCAGCAGCCACGGGACTAGCGTGCAAGAGACCCAGTACTTC CASSHGTSVQETQYF TRBJ2-5 15 NA TRBD2 TRBV4-3
TGTGCCAGCAGTCCCAGGGTAACCGGGGGCGGGGGCGAGCAGTACTTC CASSPRVTGGGGEQYF TRBJ2-7 16 NA NA TRBV2
TGTGCCAGCAGTTCTCTCGGGAGGGCCGATAATGAGCAGTTCTTC CASSSLGRADNEQFF TRBJ2-1 15 once TRBD2 TRBV6-5
TGTGCCAGCAGTGATCGAGGAAGGGCCGATGAGCAGTTCTTC CASSDRGRADEQFF TRBJ2-1 14 NA NA TRBV2
TGTGCCAGCAGTGAAAGGACTAGCGGGAAGTACAATGAGCAGTTCTTC CASSERTSGKYNEQFF TRBJ2-1 16 NA TRBD2 TRBV4-2
TGTGCCAGCAGTTTAATGGACCAGCGGGAAGAGCCCCAGCATTTT CASSLMDQREEPQHF TRBJ1-5 15 NA NA TRBV28
TGTGCCAGCAGCCCAGGGACAGGGGATTATTTCGGAAACACTGAAGCTTTCTTT CASSPGTGDYFGNTEAFF TRBJ1-1 18 NA TRBD1 TRBV7-6
TGTGCCAGCGAAGAAGTGGCTAGCGGGGACCAAGAGACCCAGTACTTC CASEEVASGDQETQYF TRBJ2-5 16 once TRBD2 TRBV7-2
TGCAGCGGCCAGGACAGGTTCTATGGCTACACCTTC CSGQDRFYGYTF TRBJ1-2 12 NA TRBD1 TRBV29-1
TGTGCCTGGAGTGTACATTTGAACACTGAAGCTTTCTTT CAWSVHLNTEAFF TRBJ1-1 13 NA NA TRBV30
TGTGCCAGCAAGGAGGGGATGTCCTACGAGCAGTACTTC CASKEGMSYEQYF TRBJ2-7 13 once NA TRBV27
TGTGCCAGCAGTTCAACAGGGGCCTACGAGCAGTACTTC CASSSTGAYEQYF TRBJ2-7 13 NA TRBD1 TRBV6-1
TGTGCCAGCAGCCCCGACGCAAGCGATACGCAGTATTTT CASSPDASDTQYF TRBJ2-3 13 NA NA TRBV4-2
TGTGCCAGCTGGACAGGGGAGGTGGAAGGCTACACCTTC CASWTGEVEGYTF TRBJ1-2 13 once TRBD1 TRBV19
TGTGCCAGTAAACTCCGGGTCTCTTATGAAAAACTGTTTTTT CASKLRVSYEKLFF TRBJ1-4 14 NA NA TRBV27
TGTGCCAGCAGCTTACAACCTTCGACCGGTAAGGGAGCCATTCAGTACTTC CASSLQPSTGKGAIQYF TRBJ2-4 17 NA NA TRBV7-9
TGTGCCAGCAGCTTATGGGCAGGGCGCGACAATGAGCAGTTCTTC CASSLWAGRDNEQFF TRBJ2-1 15 NA NA TRBV5-6
TGTGCCAGCAGCCAAGTTGGTCGGTCCTACGAGCAGTACTTC CASSQVGRSYEQYF TRBJ2-7 14 NA NA TRBV4-2
TGTGCCAGCAGTCCTCTAGACCTCCCGGACAATGAGCAGTTCTTC CASSPLDLPDNEQFF TRBJ2-1 15 NA NA TRBV6-5
TGTGCCAGCAGTTTTCGGGTGGGGAGCACCATATATTTT CASSFRVGSTIYF TRBJ1-3 13 NA NA TRBV28
TGTGCCAGCAGCGTGGGGGGGAGAAACACTGAAGCTTTCTTT CASSVGGRNTEAFF TRBJ1-1 14 once NA TRBV7-9
TGTGCCAGCAGCCCAGGGACTACCAATGAGCAGTTCTTC CASSPGTTNEQFF TRBJ2-1 13 NA TRBD2 TRBV9
TGTGCCATCAGGGGGACTAGCGGCTCCTACGAGCAGTACTTC CAIRGTSGSYEQYF TRBJ2-7 14 NA TRBD2 TRBV10-3
TGTGCCAGCAGCTTTCCGGGACCACACAATGAGCAGTTCTTC CASSFPGPHNEQFF TRBJ2-1 14 once NA TRBV11-2
TGTGCCAGCAGTGACCTGACTCCCCGGTGGAACTATGGCTACACCTTC CASSDLTPRWNYGYTF TRBJ1-2 16 NA NA TRBV6-4
TGTGCCAGCAGCCGGGTGACAGGTAATCATGGCTACACCTTC CASSRVTGNHGYTF TRBJ1-2 14 once NA TRBV27
TGTGCCAGCAGTCCCATCCGGTGGGGGGGCTACGAGCAGTACTTC CASSPIRWGGYEQYF TRBJ2-7 15 NA TRBD2 TRBV6-5
TGTGCCAGCAGCCAGCTATACCGGGACGGATCCTACGAGCAGTACTTC CASSQLYRDGSYEQYF TRBJ2-7 16 NA NA TRBV14
TGTGCCAGCAGCCCTAAAACGCGGGGGGCCTACAATGAGCAGTTCTTC CASSPKTRGAYNEQFF TRBJ2-1 16 NA TRBD2 TRBV7-6
TGCAGCGTTGGATTAGCGGTGGTCCTTGTCGAGACCCAGTACTTC CSVGLAVVLVETQYF TRBJ2-5 15 NA NA TRBV29-1
TGCGCCAGCAGCCAAGGTTCGGGGAACACCGGGGAGCTGTTTTTT CASSQGSGNTGELFF TRBJ2-2 15 once NA TRBV4-3
TGTGCCAGCAGTTTACGGCAGCCCTATGGCTACACCTTC CASSLRQPYGYTF TRBJ1-2 13 once NA TRBV27
TGTGCCAGCAGTTACGGACAGGGTTTGGGAGAGACCCAGTACTTC CASSYGQGLGETQYF TRBJ2-5 15 NA TRBD1 TRBV6-5
TGTGCCAGCAGCTTCCCACGACTAGCGGGAGACGTAGCCGGGGAGCTGTTTTTT CASSFPRLAGDVAGELFF TRBJ2-2 18 NA TRBD2 TRBV7-2
TGTGCCATCAGTGAGCAGGGGAGAAGGATCTATGGCTACACCTTC CAISEQGRRIYGYTF TRBJ1-2 15 NA NA TRBV10-3
TGTGCCAGCAGCCCCAAAACAGGAAAGGATTCTGGGGCCAACGTCCTGACTTTC CASSPKTGKDSGANVLTF TRBJ2-6 18 NA NA TRBV7-9
TGTGCCACAACAGGGGAGTATGGCACTGAAGCTTTCTTT CATTGEYGTEAFF TRBJ1-1 13 NA TRBD1 TRBV6-6
TGTGCCACCAGCAGACAGCCCCGGGACTCCCCGGCGGCGGGGCAGTTCTTC CATSRQPRDSPAAGQFF TRBJ2-1 17 NA NA TRBV15
TGTGCCAGCAGTGATGGGGGGCTCGGTGGCTACACCTTC CASSDGGLGGYTF TRBJ1-2 13 NA NA TRBV6-1
TGTGCCAGCTCACCAGAGCGGGAATCCTACAATGAGCAGTTCTTC CASSPERESYNEQFF TRBJ2-1 15 NA TRBD2 TRBV18
TGTGCCTGGATGGACGGGACATTAAGCATCTACGAGCAGTACTTC CAWMDGTLSIYEQYF TRBJ2-7 15 NA NA TRBV30
TGCGCCAGCAGCTGGACAGGGGGGACGGCTGAAGCTTTCTTT CASSWTGGTAEAFF TRBJ1-1 14 NA TRBD1 TRBV5-1
TGCAGCTCCCCCGGGGCTGGGACGCCTGAAAAACTGTTTTTT CSSPGAGTPEKLFF TRBJ1-4 14 NA NA TRBV29-1